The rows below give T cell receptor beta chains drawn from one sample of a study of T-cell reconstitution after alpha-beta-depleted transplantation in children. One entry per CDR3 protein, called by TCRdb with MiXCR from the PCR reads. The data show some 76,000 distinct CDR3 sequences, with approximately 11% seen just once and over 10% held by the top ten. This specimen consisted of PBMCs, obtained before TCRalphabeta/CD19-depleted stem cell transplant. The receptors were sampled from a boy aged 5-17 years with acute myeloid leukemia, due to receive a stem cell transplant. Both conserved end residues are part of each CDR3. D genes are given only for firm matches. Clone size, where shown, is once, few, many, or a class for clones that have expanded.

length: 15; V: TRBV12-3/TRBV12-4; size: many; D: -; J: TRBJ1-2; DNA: TGTGCCAGCAGTTTAGGCGGTGTAACTAACTATGGCTACACCTTC; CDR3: CASSLGGVTNYGYTF
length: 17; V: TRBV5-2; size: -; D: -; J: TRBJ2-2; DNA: TGTGCCAGCAACCCCCGACGACTAGCGGCAAACATCGGGGAGCTGTTTTTT; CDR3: CASNPRRLAANIGELFF
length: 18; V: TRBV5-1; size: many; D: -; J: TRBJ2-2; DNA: TGCGCCAGCAGCTTGGCCCGGGTCTCTAATTGGGACACCGGGGAGCTGTTTTTT; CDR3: CASSLARVSNWDTGELFF
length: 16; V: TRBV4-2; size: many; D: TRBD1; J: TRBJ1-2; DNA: TGTGCCAGCAGCCAATTAGGATCGACAGGGCCCTATGGCTACACCTTC; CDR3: CASSQLGSTGPYGYTF
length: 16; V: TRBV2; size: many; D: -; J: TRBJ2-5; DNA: TGTGCCAGCAGTGAATCCGGGTCCCACCATGGGGAGACCCAGTACTTC; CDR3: CASSESGSHHGETQYF
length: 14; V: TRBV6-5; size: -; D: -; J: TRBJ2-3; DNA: TGTGCCAGCCGTTACAACCAGAGCACAGATACGCAGTATTTT; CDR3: CASRYNQSTDTQYF
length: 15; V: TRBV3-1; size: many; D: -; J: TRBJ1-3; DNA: TGTGCCAGCAGCCAAGATTATTGGGCTGGAAACACCATATATTTT; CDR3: CASSQDYWAGNTIYF
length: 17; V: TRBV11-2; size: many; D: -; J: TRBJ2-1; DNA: TGTGCCAGCAGCTCCCGTGGGTGGGGAGACTCCTACAATGAGCAGTTCTTC; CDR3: CASSSRGWGDSYNEQFF
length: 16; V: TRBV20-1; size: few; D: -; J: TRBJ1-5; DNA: TGCAGTGCTAGAGACGTGGAGCCCTTACGAAGCCAGCCCCAGCATTTT; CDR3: CSARDVEPLRSQPQHF
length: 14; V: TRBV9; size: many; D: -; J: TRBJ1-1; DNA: TGTGCCAGCAGCGCGAATCTTCTGAACACTGAAGCTTTCTTT; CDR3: CASSANLLNTEAFF
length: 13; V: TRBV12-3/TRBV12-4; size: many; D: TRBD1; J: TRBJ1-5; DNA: TGTGCCAGCAGTCCCTACAGGGGTCAGCCCCAGCATTTT; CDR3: CASSPYRGQPQHF
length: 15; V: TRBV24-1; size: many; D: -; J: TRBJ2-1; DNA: TGTGCCACCAGTGAAACCGGGACACCATACAATGAGCAGTTCTTC; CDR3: CATSETGTPYNEQFF
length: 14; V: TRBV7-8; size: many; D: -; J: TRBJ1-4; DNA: TGTGCCAGCAGCTTTTTCGGGCTAGGCGAAAAACTGTTTTTT; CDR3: CASSFFGLGEKLFF
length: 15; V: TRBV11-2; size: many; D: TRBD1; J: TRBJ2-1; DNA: TGTGCCAGCAGCTTACAACCGACAGGGATTGGCGAGCAGTTCTTC; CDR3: CASSLQPTGIGEQFF
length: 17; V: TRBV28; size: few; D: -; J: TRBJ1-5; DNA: TGTGCCAGCAGTTTATTTCTTGGAGACTCCAGCAATCAGCCCCAGCATTTT; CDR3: CASSLFLGDSSNQPQHF